This T cell receptor (beta chain) comes out of a study of T cell changes during pregnancy in multiple sclerosis. Produced via immunoSEQ multiplex PCR; TCRdb's table is partial and in-frame only. The table lists some 80,000 clones, roughly 90% of them singletons. J lost 5 bases, V lost 0 bases, and 11 bases had no gene match. In germline, CDR1 is SGDLS, CDR2 YYNGEE. The CDR3 is made up of 16 amino acids. This clone was picked up one time. The sequence was collected from a female donor with multiple sclerosis, enrolled in a pregnancy study. Sequences were derived from peripheral blood, sampled in the first trimester of pregnancy. V usage is TRBV9 and J usage is TRBJ2-7, with 7 bases lining up with TRBD2. The CDR3 spells CASSVGIGRALDEQYF. The CDR3 bases are TGTGCCAGCAGCGTAGGTATAGGGAGGGCCCTAGACGAGCAGTACTTC.